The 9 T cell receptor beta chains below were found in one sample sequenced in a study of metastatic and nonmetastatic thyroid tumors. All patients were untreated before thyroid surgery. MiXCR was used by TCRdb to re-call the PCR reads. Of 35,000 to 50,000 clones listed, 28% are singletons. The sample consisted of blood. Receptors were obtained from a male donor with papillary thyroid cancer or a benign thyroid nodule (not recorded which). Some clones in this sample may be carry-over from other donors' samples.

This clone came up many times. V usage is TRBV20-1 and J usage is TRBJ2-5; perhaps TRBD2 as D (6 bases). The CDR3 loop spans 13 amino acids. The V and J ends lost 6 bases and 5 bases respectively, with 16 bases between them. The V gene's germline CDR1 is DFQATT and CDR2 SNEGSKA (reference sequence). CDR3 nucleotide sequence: TGCAGTGCAACCGGGACTGCCGGTGAGACCCAGTACTTC. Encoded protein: CSATGTAGETQYF.

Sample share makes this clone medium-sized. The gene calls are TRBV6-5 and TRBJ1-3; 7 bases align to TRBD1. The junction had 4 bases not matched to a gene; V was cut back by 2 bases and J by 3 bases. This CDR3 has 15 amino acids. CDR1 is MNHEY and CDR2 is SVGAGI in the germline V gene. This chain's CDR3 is CASSYTTGHGNTIYF. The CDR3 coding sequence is TGTGCCAGCAGTTACACGACAGGGCATGGAAACACCATATATTTT.

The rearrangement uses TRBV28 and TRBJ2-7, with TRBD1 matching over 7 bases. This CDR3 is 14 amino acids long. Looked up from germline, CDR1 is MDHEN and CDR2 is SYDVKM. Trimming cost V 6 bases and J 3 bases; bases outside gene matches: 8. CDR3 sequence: CASRKSGQIYEQYF. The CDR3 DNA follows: TGTGCCAGCAGGAAATCGGGACAGATCTACGAGCAGTACTTC.

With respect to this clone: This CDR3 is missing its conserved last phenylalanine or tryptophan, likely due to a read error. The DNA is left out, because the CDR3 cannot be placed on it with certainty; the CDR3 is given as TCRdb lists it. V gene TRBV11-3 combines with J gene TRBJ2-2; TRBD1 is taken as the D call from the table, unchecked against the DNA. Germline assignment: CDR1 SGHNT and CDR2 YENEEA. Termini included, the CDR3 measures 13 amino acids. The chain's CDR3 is CASSRRVTWEMFL.

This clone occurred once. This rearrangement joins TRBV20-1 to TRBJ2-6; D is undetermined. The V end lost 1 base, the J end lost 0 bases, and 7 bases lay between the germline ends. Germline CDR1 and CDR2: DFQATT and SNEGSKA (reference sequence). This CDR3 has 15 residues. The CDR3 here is CSARVPGSGANVLTF. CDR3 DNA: TGCAGTGCTAGAGTCCCCGGCTCTGGGGCCAACGTCCTGACTTTC.

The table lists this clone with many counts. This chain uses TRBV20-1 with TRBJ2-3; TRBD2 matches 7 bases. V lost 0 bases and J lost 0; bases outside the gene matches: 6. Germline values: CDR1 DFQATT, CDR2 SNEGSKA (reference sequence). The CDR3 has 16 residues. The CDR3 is CSARERGRGSTDTQYF. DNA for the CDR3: TGCAGTGCTAGAGAACGTGGGCGGGGGAGCACAGATACGCAGTATTTT.

CDR3 loop: CASISRLGHRSGYEQYF. The CDR3 DNA follows: TGTGCCAGCATCTCCCGACTCGGACATCGGTCGGGCTACGAGCAGTACTTC. The J gene is TRBJ2-7, the V gene TRBV6-1, with a possible D match to TRBD1 (5 bases). CDR3 size: 17 residues. The germline V gene has CDR1 MNHNS and CDR2 SASEGT. Between the trimmed V and J ends, which lost 7 bases and 3 bases, there was a span of 25 bases.

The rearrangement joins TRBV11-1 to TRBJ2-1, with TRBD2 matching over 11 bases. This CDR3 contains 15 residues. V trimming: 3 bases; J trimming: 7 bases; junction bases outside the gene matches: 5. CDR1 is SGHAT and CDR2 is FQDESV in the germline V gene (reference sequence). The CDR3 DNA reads TGTGCCAGCAGCTTTAATAGCGGGAGGGCTAATGAGCAGTTCTTC. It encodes CASSFNSGRANEQFF.

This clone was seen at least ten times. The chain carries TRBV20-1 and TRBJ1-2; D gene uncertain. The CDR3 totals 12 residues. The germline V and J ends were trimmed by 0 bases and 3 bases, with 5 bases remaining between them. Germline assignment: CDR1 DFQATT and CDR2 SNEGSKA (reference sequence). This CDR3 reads CSAREGDYGYTF. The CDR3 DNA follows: TGCAGTGCTAGAGAAGGAGACTATGGCTACACCTTC.